Below, 11 T cell receptor beta chains from the same sample are listed, as sequenced in a study of T-cell reconstitution after alpha-beta-depleted transplantation in children. It was with unique molecular identifiers that the TCRbeta library was prepared. From the PCR reads, TCRdb called clonotypes with MiXCR, one entry per CDR3 protein. Of about 610,000 distinct CDR3 sequences listed, 10% are singletons. Sequencing was performed on PBMCs from the stem cell graft donor, taken from the stem cell graft. Receptors were obtained from a human donor who donated a stem cell graft to a child with acute myeloid leukemia.

This clonotype was counted only a few times. The V call is TRBV29-1, the J call TRBJ1-1; D ambiguous. V lost 4 bases, J lost 10 bases, and 16 bases lay in between. Germline CDR1 and CDR2: SQVTM and ANQGSEA. This CDR3 contains 12 residues. The CDR3 loop is CSVVIGGGVAFF. In nucleotides, the CDR3 is TGCAGCGTTGTGATAGGCGGTGGGGTAGCTTTCTTT.

This clonotype was seen ten or more times. The chain has TRBV6-1 and TRBJ2-2, with 13 bases fitting TRBD2. In germline, CDR1 is MNHNS, CDR2 SASEGT. The CDR3 totals 17 residues. The V gene end was trimmed by 4 bases and the J gene end by 11 bases; junction bases not matched to a gene: 13. CDR3 sequence: CASSARVLAGGFGELFF. Here the CDR3 DNA reads TGTGCCAGCAGTGCACGGGTACTAGCGGGAGGGTTCGGAGAGCTGTTTTTT.

In its sample, this clonotype was seen many times. V and J are TRBV27 and TRBJ2-7; D may correspond to TRBD1 or TRBD2 (5 bases each). CDR1 is MNHEY and CDR2 is SMNVEV in the germline V gene (reference sequence). CDR3 length: 14 amino acids. Trimming took 3 bases from V and 0 from J, leaving 9 bases between them. The CDR3, as DNA: TGTGCCAGCAGTTTCGGGGCACCCTCCTACGAGCAGTACTTC. Its protein is CASSFGAPSYEQYF.

There are a few counts of this clonotype. V usage is TRBV20-1 and J usage is TRBJ2-1, with TRBD2 identical over 13 bases. The V gene end was trimmed by 6 bases and the J gene end by 2 bases; junction bases not matched to a gene: 4. Germline values: CDR1 DFQATT, CDR2 SNEGSKA (reference sequence). The CDR3 has 15 amino acids. CDR3 residues: CSASLAGGAYNEQFF. The DNA of the CDR3 is TGCAGTGCGTCACTAGCGGGGGGGGCCTACAATGAGCAGTTCTTC.

This clonotype has only a few counts. The chain carries TRBV2 and TRBJ2-2; 8 bases are shared with TRBD2. This CDR3 contains 15 residues. The J segment lost 5 bases and the V segment lost 5 bases, leaving 7 bases of the junction unmatched. Germline CDR1 and CDR2: SNHLY and FYNNEI. CDR3 coding DNA: TGTGCCAGCAGTAGCGGGAGAAGGGGGACCGGGGAGCTGTTTTTT. Amino acid sequence: CASSSGRRGTGELFF.

This clonotype has more than one count but fewer than ten. This sequence joins TRBV28 and TRBJ1-4; perhaps TRBD1 as D (5 bases). The CDR3 length is 13 residues. Trimming stripped 10 bases from V and 4 bases from J, with 13 bases between. Looked up from germline, CDR1 is MDHEN and CDR2 is SYDVKM. In DNA, the CDR3 is TGTGCCACCGTGCGGGACGGTAATGAAAAACTGTTTTTT. Translating it yields CATVRDGNEKLFF.

Many counts were recorded for this clonotype. This chain connects TRBV7-8 to TRBJ1-6; D uncertain. V lost 5 bases, J lost 7 bases, and 12 bases lay in between. Germline-derived CDR1 and CDR2 are SGHVS and FQNEAQ. The CDR3 is made up of 14 amino acids. The CDR3 spells CASSADLGNSPLHF. CDR3 DNA sequence: TGTGCCAGCAGCGCCGACCTGGGGAATTCACCCCTCCACTTT.

This clonotype was counted only a few times. The CDR3 nucleotides are TGTGCCAGCACCTGGTTCCGGGGTTCGGGGGAGCTGTTTTTT. This sequence encodes CASTWFRGSGELFF. This chain links TRBV6-1 with TRBJ2-2; D perhaps matches TRBD2 (5 bases). The CDR3 sequence is 14 residues long. CDR1 and CDR2 from the germline V gene are MNHNS and SASEGT. V lost 7 bases, J lost 8 bases, and 17 bases lay in between.

The chain links TRBV5-1 to TRBJ2-2; 7 bases are a match to TRBD2. Trimming took 4 bases from V and 7 from J; bases not matched to a gene: 10. The germline V gene encodes CDR1 SGHRS and CDR2 YFSETQ. This CDR3 is 15 amino acids long. This CDR3 is CASSPRTSGIGELFF. Here the CDR3 DNA reads TGCGCCAGCAGCCCCCGGACTAGTGGAATCGGGGAGCTGTTTTTT.

This clonotype was picked up many times. The chain joins TRBV10-3 to TRBJ2-1; D not certain. CDR3 size: 12 residues. CDR1 ENHRY and CDR2 SYGVKD come from the germline V gene. Trimming took 4 bases from V and 5 from J, leaving 6 bases between them. CDR3 residues: CAISAVNNEQFF. As DNA, the CDR3 is TGTGCCATCAGTGCCGTAAACAATGAGCAGTTCTTC.

The table lists this clonotype with many counts. J is TRBJ2-1 and V is TRBV5-4, with 7 bases that match TRBD2. The junction had 16 bases not matched to a gene; V was cut back by 6 bases and J by 10 bases. The CDR3 covers 15 residues. Germline V gene sequence: CDR1 SGHNT, CDR2 YYREEE (reference sequence). The DNA of the CDR3 is TGTGCCAGCACCTCTAAAGCGTGGGAGGGCCCCGAGCAGTTCTTC. Translation: CASTSKAWEGPEQFF.